This T cell receptor (beta chain) emerged from a study of blood T cell repertoires in COVID-19. The method was immunoSEQ multiplex PCR; TCRdb's version includes in-frame clones alone and lacks a portion of them. The profile covers about 250,000 clones, with roughly 85% appearing a single time and more than 4.5% taken by the ten largest. Trimming took off 10 bases at V and 1 base at J, with 19 bases between the two ends. The CDR3 length is 15 residues. The germline CDR1 and CDR2 sequences are MNHNY and SVGAGI (reference sequence). The chain links TRBV6-6 to TRBJ1-1; maybe TRBD1 (6 bases). The sequencing sample was made of peripheral blood. The sequence was obtained from a man in his forties or fifties with active or convalescent COVID-19. CDR3 sequence (DNA): TGTGCCACCCAAAGGGGGGGGCTCAGGAACACTGAAGCTTTCTTT. The encoded protein is CATQRGGLRNTEAFF.